Sequencing of this T cell receptor (beta chain) was carried out in a study of blood T cell repertoires in COVID-19. The study recruited people aged roughly 18 to 100 years across about two dozen US areas. The CDR3 has 11 amino acids. V shed 6 bases and J 5 bases; nucleotides not matched to a gene: 1. Germline-derived CDR1 and CDR2 are WSHSY and SAAADI. Some clones are missing from TCRdb's copy, which holds only in-frame ones; the method was immunoSEQ multiplex PCR. The sample has a few hundred thousand clones; about 91% are singletons. This sequence joins TRBV10-2 and TRBJ2-7; 7 nucleotides line up with TRBD1. The TCR comes from a human donor in a cohort exposed to, infected with or recovered from COVID-19 (not recorded which). The donor label of this sample is uncertain. The sequenced material came from PBMCs or T cells enriched from blood (not recorded which). CDR3: CASRQGHEQYF. Written as DNA, the CDR3 is TGCGCCAGCAGACAGGGGCACGAGCAGTACTTC.